These 17 T cell receptor beta chains originate from one sample sequenced in a study of blood T cell repertoires in COVID-19. TCRdb keeps only in-frame clones here, not all; method: immunoSEQ multiplex PCR. The sample lists some 200,000 clones; about 87% were seen once. Source material: peripheral blood. The receptor source for this set is a woman in her late teens or twenties who had recovered from COVID-19.

The chain carries TRBV15 and TRBJ2-2; no clear D gene. Trimming took 3 bases from V and 2 from J, leaving 13 bases between them. The CDR3 contains 16 residues. CDR1 LNHNV and CDR2 YYDKDF come from the germline V gene (reference sequence). CDR3 bases: TGTGCCACCAGCAGTCACCGGTTAAGAAACACCGGGGAGCTGTTTTTT. It yields the protein CATSSHRLRNTGELFF.

The rearrangement joins TRBV30 to TRBJ1-5; D uncertain. Trimming removed 2 bases at V and 8 bases at J, with 10 bases between. The germline gives CDR1 GTSNPN, CDR2 SVGIG (reference sequence). This CDR3 region has 12 residues. CDR3: CAWSFYGEPQHF. In nucleotides, the CDR3 is TGTGCCTGGAGTTTCTACGGGGAGCCCCAGCATTTT.

The chain links TRBV19 to TRBJ1-1, with TRBD1 identical over 7 bases. Trimming at V came to 6 bases and at J to 10 bases, leaving 11 bases not matched to a gene. This CDR3 spans 13 amino acids. In germline, CDR1 is LNHDA, CDR2 SQIVND (reference sequence). Written as DNA, the CDR3 is TGTGCCAGTAGACCGAGACAGGGCCGAGGAGCTTTCTTT. It specifies CASRPRQGRGAFF.

This sequence joins TRBV5-6 and TRBJ1-5; TRBD1 aligns across 7 bases. The CDR3 is made up of 15 amino acids. Looked up from germline, CDR1 is SGHDT and CDR2 is YYEEEE. V shed 3 bases and J 4 bases; nucleotides not matched to a gene: 7. CDR3: CASSYGTAVNQPQHF. In DNA, the CDR3 is TGTGCCAGCAGCTATGGGACAGCGGTAAATCAGCCCCAGCATTTT.

V is TRBV11-2 and J is TRBJ2-7, with TRBD1 matching 9 bases. CDR3 length: 18 amino acids. Per germline, CDR1 SGHAT and CDR2 FQNNGV. Unmatched junction bases numbered 10, after V lost 1 base and J lost 0 bases. The CDR3 protein is CASSLGFYGTGSSYEQYV. CDR3 in DNA: TGTGCCAGCAGCTTAGGGTTCTATGGGACAGGGAGCTCCTACGAGCAGTACGTC.

This chain links TRBV4-2 with TRBJ1-5; 7 positions agree with TRBD1. Looked up from germline, CDR1 is LGHNA and CDR2 is YNFKEQ. The CDR3 covers 15 residues. After removal of 1 base from V and 6 bases from J, the junction contained 6 bases not matched to a gene. The DNA for the CDR3 is TGTGCCAGCAGCCAAGGACAGGGAGACCTTCAGCCCCAGCATTTT. This translates into CASSQGQGDLQPQHF.

This rearrangement joins TRBV29-1 to TRBJ2-3; D possibly corresponds to TRBD1 (6 bases). The CDR3 covers 14 residues. Germline V CDR1 and CDR2: SQVTM, ANQGSEA. V was clipped by 5 bases and J by 1 base, with 13 bases between them. CDR3 sequence reads: CSVPQGKGTDTQYF. The CDR3 coding sequence is TGCAGCGTTCCACAGGGTAAGGGCACAGATACGCAGTATTTT.

This chain connects TRBV2 to TRBJ1-3, with D hard to call. The CDR3 spans 15 residues. From germline, CDR1 is SNHLY and CDR2 FYNNEI. With 4 bases removed from V and 0 bases from J, the gap between germline ends came to 10 bases. The CDR3 region has the DNA TGTGCCAGCAGTGTCCATGGGAGCTCTGGAAACACCATATATTTT. It specifies CASSVHGSSGNTIYF. The entire variable domain, with the rest obtained from reference TRBV2 and TRBJ1-3, is as follows: EPEVTQTPSHQVTQMGQEVILRCVPISNHLYFYWYRQILGQKVEFLVSFYNNEISEKSEIFDDQFSVERPDGSNFTLKIRSTKLEDSAMYFCASSVHGSSGNTIYFGEGSWLTVV.

The chain carries TRBV27 and TRBJ1-1, with D unresolved. Germline loops: CDR1 MNHEY, CDR2 SMNVEV (reference sequence). The length of the CDR3 is 13 residues. The V end lost 8 bases, the J end lost 1 base, and 11 bases lay between the germline ends. CDR3 region: CASSRISNTEAFF. In nucleotides, the CDR3 is TGTGCCAGCTCCAGGATATCGAACACTGAAGCTTTCTTT.

This clone turned up a few times. This chain uses TRBV4-3 with TRBJ1-2, with 9 bases that match TRBD1. Germline V CDR1 and CDR2: LGHNA, YSLEER. V lost 4 bases and J lost 4; bases outside the gene matches: 7. The CDR3 sequence is 15 residues long. CDR3 in amino acids: CASSRNRGLGYGYTF. The CDR3, as DNA: TGCGCCAGCAGCCGAAACAGGGGGCTAGGCTATGGCTACACCTTC.

In its sample, this clone was seen a few times. This chain uses TRBV5-4 with TRBJ2-7, with a weak D call TRBD1 (6 bases). Between the trimmed V and J ends, which lost 0 bases and 4 bases, there was a span of 14 bases. This CDR3 spans 15 amino acids. The germline V gene encodes CDR1 SGHNT and CDR2 YYREEE (reference sequence). CDR3 region: CASSLAPGEQYEQYV. Written as DNA, the CDR3 is TGTGCCAGCAGCTTGGCGCCAGGGGAACAATACGAGCAGTACGTC.

The genes are TRBV5-4 and TRBJ2-2; 7 bases are a match to TRBD1. V was pared by 0 bases and J by 5 bases, with 13 bases of the junction left unmatched. CDR3 length: 18 residues. Germline V gives CDR1 SGHNT, CDR2 YYREEE (reference sequence). The CDR3 nucleotides read TGTGCCAGCAGCTTGGCCTACCGACAGGGTCAGGTTACCGGGGAGCTGTTTTTT. It translates to CASSLAYRQGQVTGELFF.

This CDR3 is CSPRRGRSREQYV. The CDR3 region has the DNA TGCAGCCCCCGAAGGGGCAGGTCTAGGGAGCAGTACGTC. V gene TRBV29-1 combines with J gene TRBJ2-7, with D tentatively TRBD1 (5 bases). Germline V gene sequence: CDR1 SQVTM, CDR2 ANQGSEA. The CDR3 is made up of 13 amino acids. With 8 bases removed from V and 7 bases from J, the gap between germline ends came to 21 bases.

V is TRBV5-6 and J is TRBJ1-1; D unclear. CDR3 length: 14 amino acids. Trimming left V 4 bases short and J 1 base short, with 11 bases between. The germline V gene has CDR1 SGHDT and CDR2 YYEEEE. CDR3 nucleotides: TGTGCCAGCAGCCCCTGGCTCGAGAACACTGAAGCTTTCTTT. Protein sequence: CASSPWLENTEAFF.

The rearrangement joins TRBV9 to TRBJ1-4; 7 bases fit TRBD1. The junction had 5 bases not matched to a gene; V was cut back by 0 bases and J by 3 bases. The CDR3 runs 16 residues. The germline CDR1 and CDR2 sequences are SGDLS and YYNGEE. CDR3: CASSVGGTAPNEKLFF. The CDR3, as DNA: TGTGCCAGCAGCGTAGGAGGGACAGCTCCTAATGAAAAACTGTTTTTT.

The rearrangement joins TRBV3-1 (or the pseudogene TRBV3-2) to TRBJ1-2, with a possible D match to TRBD1 (6 bases). Looked up from germline, CDR1 is LGHDT and CDR2 is YNNKEL (reference sequence). CDR3 length: 14 residues. Trimming left V 4 bases short and J 8 bases short, with 17 bases between. For the CDR3, the DNA is TGTGCCAGCAGCCTAGAGGGGGGGGCAGGCGGCTACACCTTC. It codes for CASSLEGGAGGYTF.

The V call is TRBV6-2 or TRBV6-3, the J call TRBJ2-7, with 8 bases aligning to TRBD1. This CDR3 is 18 amino acids long. Germline loops: CDR1 MNHEY, CDR2 SVGEGT. With V trimmed by 0 bases and J by 2 bases, 12 bases remained unmatched. CDR3 DNA: TGTGCCAGCAGTTACTCGGGTTCCAGGGGGCAGTGGACCTACGAGCAGTACGTC. Residues: CASSYSGSRGQWTYEQYV.